The 14 T cell receptor beta chains in this list originate from one sample, sequenced in a study of breast tumors, draining lymph nodes, adjacent tissues. MiXCR was run by TCRdb on the multiplex PCR reads, yielding one entry per CDR3 protein. The sample yields about 270,000 distinct CDR3 sequences, 30% to 35% seen once. Breast cancer patients provided tissue from their axillary draining lymph nodes. Sequenced: axillary lymph node tissue. These receptors originate from a female donor with breast cancer. Some clones in this sample may be carry-over from other donors' samples.

As concerns this clonotype: A read error may account for a junction end that differs from germline. This chain joins TRBV2 and TRBJ2-3; 9 bases fit TRBD2. CDR1 is SNHLY and CDR2 is FYNNEI in the germline V gene. There are 19 residues in the CDR3. CDR3 amino acids: CASSLTGTSRRAGSDTQYF. DNA of the CDR3: TGTGCCAGCAGCTTAACAGGGACTAGCAGGAGGGCCGGGTCAGATACCCAGTATTTT.

The sample holds many counts of this clonotype. The chain recombines TRBV10-2 with TRBJ2-2; unclear D gene. The CDR3 is 12 amino acids. Germline values: CDR1 WSHSY, CDR2 SAAADI. V was pared by 4 bases and J by 9 bases, with 9 bases between. The CDR3 nucleotides read TGCGCCAGCAGTGGTCATCCCCGGGAGCTGTTTTTT. It encodes CASSGHPRELFF.

The sample holds many counts of this clonotype. J is TRBJ1-5 and V is TRBV19, with D perhaps matching TRBD1 (5 bases). The CDR3 totals 13 residues. The ends were cut back, 10 bases at V and 6 bases at J, with 16 bases in the middle. CDR1 and CDR2 (germline): LNHDA, SQIVND (reference sequence). CDR3 sequence reads: CATSDPGRQPQHF. DNA of the CDR3: TGTGCCACAAGTGACCCAGGGCGTCAGCCCCAGCATTTT. Full variable domain (remainder filled in from reference TRBV19 and TRBJ1-5): DGGITQSPKYLFRKEGQNVTLSCEQNLNHDAMYWYRQDPGQGLRLIYYSQIVNDFQKGDIAEGYSVSREKKESFPLTVTSAQKNPTAFYLCATSDPGRQPQHFGDGTRLSIL.

This clonotype was seen many times. The V gene is TRBV7-9, the J gene TRBJ1-2, with TRBD1 as a possible D gene (5 bases). The CDR3 length is 14 residues. V was pared by 5 bases and J by 4 bases, with 14 bases between. Per germline, CDR1 SEHNR and CDR2 FQNEAQ (reference sequence). CDR3 bases: TGTGCCAGCAGCGTCCGGGACTCCTTCTATGGCTACACCTTC. The encoded protein is CASSVRDSFYGYTF.

The V gene is TRBV9, the J gene TRBJ1-2; D possibly corresponds to TRBD1 (6 bases). Germline loops: CDR1 SGDLS, CDR2 YYNGEE. V was cut by 4 bases and J by 4 bases, with 11 bases left in between. The CDR3 is 13 amino acids. Here the CDR3 reads CASSRGSAYGYTF. The DNA for the CDR3 is TGTGCCAGCAGCAGGGGGTCGGCCTATGGCTACACCTTC.

The table lists this clonotype with many counts. The chain links TRBV9 to TRBJ2-3; unclear D gene. Germline-derived CDR1 and CDR2 are SGDLS and YYNGEE. Trimming left V 3 bases short and J 4 bases short, with 12 bases between. The CDR3 covers 14 residues. The CDR3, as DNA: TGTGCCAGCAGCGGGATTAGTTCTTCAGATACGCAGTATTTT. This codes for CASSGISSSDTQYF.

The genes are TRBV12-3 or TRBV12-4 and TRBJ1-1, with 8 nucleotides matching TRBD1. The CDR3 sequence is 16 residues long. J gave up 8 bases and V 4 bases, and 15 bases lay outside the gene matches. The CDR3 nucleotides are TGTGCCAGCAGTTATCGCGGCGCAGGGGGCGCACAGGAAGCTTTCTTT. Translating it yields CASSYRGAGGAQEAFF.

This clonotype was counted a few times. This chain links TRBV6-5 with TRBJ2-5; 7 nucleotides line up with TRBD2. V shed 0 bases, J shed 5 bases, and the junction held 6 bases outside the gene matches. Germline V gene sequence: CDR1 MNHEY, CDR2 SVGAGI. This CDR3 spans 15 amino acids. This CDR3 is CASSYSGGRGETQYF. CDR3 bases: TGTGCCAGCAGTTACTCAGGCGGGCGGGGGGAGACCCAGTACTTC.

This clonotype was detected ten times or more. This chain links TRBV29-1 with TRBJ1-3; D ambiguous. V lost 5 bases and J lost 4, with 6 bases in between. The CDR3 has 11 amino acids. CDR1 and CDR2 from the germline V gene are SQVTM and ANQGSEA. The CDR3 sequence is CSVSLGNTIYF. The CDR3 DNA follows: TGCAGCGTTAGCCTCGGAAACACCATATATTTT.

This clonotype was seen ten or more times. DNA of the CDR3: TGCAGTGCTAAGCCGGGACTAGGGAGCACAGATACGCAGTATTTT. Translation gives CSAKPGLGSTDTQYF. The chain has TRBV20-1 and TRBJ2-3; 8 nucleotides align to TRBD2. Germline loops: CDR1 DFQATT, CDR2 SNEGSKA (reference sequence). CDR3 length: 15 residues. The V and J ends lost 4 bases and 0 bases, in that order; junction bases with no gene match: 6.

Many counts were recorded for this clonotype. The genes are TRBV20-1 and TRBJ1-2; no reliable D call. The germline V gene has CDR1 DFQATT and CDR2 SNEGSKA (reference sequence). The length of the CDR3 is 14 residues. V gave up 4 bases and J gave up 8 bases, with 20 bases separating them. The CDR3 here is CSAIGPLGSGGYTF. In DNA form, the CDR3 reads TGCAGTGCTATAGGCCCGTTGGGTTCGGGCGGCTACACCTTC.

This clonotype was seen many times. The J gene is TRBJ2-7, the V gene TRBV7-8; D unclear. The CDR3 consists of 13 residues. V lost 3 bases, J lost 4 bases, and 10 bases lay in between. The germline V gene has CDR1 SGHVS and CDR2 FQNEAQ. The CDR3 nucleotides are TGTGCCAGCAGCTTCCGCGTTGGGTACGAGCAGTACTTC. The encoded protein is CASSFRVGYEQYF.

The chain's CDR3 is CASSLNRVTEAFF. DNA of the CDR3: TGTGCCAGCAGTCTAAACAGGGTAACTGAAGCTTTCTTT. V is TRBV12-3 or TRBV12-4 and J is TRBJ1-1, with D maybe TRBD1 (6 bases). The CDR3 runs 13 residues. V lost 5 bases and J lost 5, with 12 bases in between.

Note on this clonotype: The conserved phenylalanine or tryptophan is not found at the CDR3 terminus, so this likely reflects a read error. J is TRBJ2-7 and V is TRBV20-1; tentatively, D is TRBD2 (5 bases). Germline CDR1 and CDR2: DFQATT and SNEGSKA (reference sequence). The CDR3 loop spans 10 amino acids. Trimming removed 8 bases at V and 7 bases at J, with 12 bases between. CDR3 in amino acids: CSRCGGEQYS. DNA of the CDR3: TGCAGTCGATGTGGCGGGGAGCAGTACTCC.